Listed below are T cell receptor beta chains from one sample, sequenced in a study of cytomegalovirus exposure and HLA in healthy donors. The table came from immunoSEQ multiplex PCR; TCRdb's copy has only in-frame clones and leaves some out. The profile shows 150,000 to 200,000 clones, 70% of them singletons. Sequencing used PBMCs. These receptors all stem from a young man in good health and CMV-seropositive. Both conserved end residues are part of each CDR3. The order of the fields is clone size, CDR3 length, V gene, CDR3 protein. Clone size appears in some rows only: once, few, many, or a class for an expanded clone.

NA,15,TRBV6-5,CASRPSGGYQETQYF
NA,18,TRBV4-1,CASSQGLSGSSSYNEQFF
NA,14,TRBV28,CASRTRQAVGELFF
NA,20,TRBV5-1,CASSHLRSRDRVAGANVLTF
NA,16,TRBV19,CASSIMSGVPGNTIYF
NA,17,TRBV5-1,CASSAYPGDVLNYGYTF
once,16,TRBV6-4,CASSEVSGRAGDTQYF
NA,17,TRBV5-6,CASSFRGSLNSYNEQFF
few,14,TRBV7-9,CASSLDRANEKLFF
NA,16,TRBV4-1,CASSQVWTGAQETQYF
NA,14,TRBV9,CASSVAGGYGTQYF
NA,15,TRBV5-1,CASSLLGRTGEKLFF
NA,20,TRBV13,CASSLVEGLAGGSSYNEQFF
NA,17,TRBV5-6,CASSLAASGGVRETQYF
once,17,TRBV7-9,CASSRNRAGAPTDTQYF
NA,16,TRBV27,CASSPFSPGMNYGYTF
NA,16,TRBV4-2,CASSPRGAGGRDEQFF
few,15,TRBV7-8,CASSRGDSYNSPLHF
NA,16,TRBV7-2,CASSLGLAGARGEQFF
NA,16,TRBV4-2,CASSRGTSGEYNEQFF
NA,14,TRBV29-1,CSVMAGVGTGELFF
NA,15,TRBV28,CASSIPTGGNTEAFF
NA,14,TRBV18,CASSPPAQTGELFF
NA,17,TRBV27,CASSSQTGGALYTEAFF
NA,14,TRBV19,CASSIGSFNQPQHF
NA,12,TRBV30,CAWSVRVYGYTF
NA,16,TRBV4-1,CASSQDWEGTGYGYTF
NA,16,TRBV5-8,CASSSVGLADQETQYF
NA,15,TRBV7-2,CASSSGLAGEETQYF
NA,14,TRBV15,CATSQRGGSDTQYF
few,15,TRBV7-2,CASSSGTGGRAEAFF
NA,14,TRBV6-1,CASSHQGAGQPQHF
NA,15,TRBV11-1,CASSRRTGEVETQYF
few,15,TRBV10-3,CATHLDRAKGGTQYF
NA,15,TRBV19,CASKIDQGLYQPQHF
NA,15,TRBV5-1,CASSFGGSYQETQYF
NA,16,TRBV11-1,CASSLAASGTYNEQFF
once,17,TRBV28,CASRASGGGSSYNEQFF
NA,15,TRBV6-6,CASSLGQGRSNEQFF
NA,13,TRBV7-9,CASSLIPNNEQFF
NA,17,TRBV28,CASSLGAGRNSYNEQFF
NA,17,TRBV4-1,CASRPTSGGPNTGELFF
once,15,TRBV6-5,CASSSLRDRGYGYTF
NA,14,TRBV11-2,CASSLEPGYDEQFF
NA,15,TRBV15,CATSRDLGVFTEAFF
NA,18,TRBV5-1,CASSLAAWDSYSYNEQFF
NA,15,TRBV5-1,CASSRGQGVRKTQYF
once,14,TRBV19,CASTTGRPNTEAFF
few,16,TRBV27,CASSLQRESSTDTQYF
NA,16,TRBV30,CARRSGREGSDGELFF
NA,14,TRBV30,CAWSPTGYGNTIYF
few,15,TRBV7-9,CASRSGTGVFHEQFF